The clone carrying this T cell receptor (beta chain) is a singleton in its sample. The antigen remains unidentified. Prepared libraries of TCR beta cDNA carried unique molecular identifiers. TCRdb ran MiXCR on the PCR reads and lists one entry per CDR3 protein. The table shows approximately 770,000 distinct CDR3 sequences, with just over 45% occurring only once. Germline V gene data show CDR1 as DFQATT and CDR2 as SNEGSKA (reference sequence). J gave up 7 bases and V 3 bases, and 2 bases lay outside the gene matches. The CDR3 loop spans 14 amino acids. This record comes from a study of post-analysis software for immune sequencing data. Study results and caveats: Five TRBV segments, including TRBV5-6, TRBV5-1 and TRBV20-1, were more frequent in patients than controls.

The sequence derives from a girl aged 10 to 17 with multiple sclerosis. The sequenced sample was blood. J is TRBJ2-1 and V is TRBV20-1, with 14 bases aligning to TRBD2. The CDR3: CSARGTSGGNEQFF. CDR3 DNA sequence: TGCAGTGCTAGGGGGACTAGCGGGGGAAATGAGCAGTTCTTC.